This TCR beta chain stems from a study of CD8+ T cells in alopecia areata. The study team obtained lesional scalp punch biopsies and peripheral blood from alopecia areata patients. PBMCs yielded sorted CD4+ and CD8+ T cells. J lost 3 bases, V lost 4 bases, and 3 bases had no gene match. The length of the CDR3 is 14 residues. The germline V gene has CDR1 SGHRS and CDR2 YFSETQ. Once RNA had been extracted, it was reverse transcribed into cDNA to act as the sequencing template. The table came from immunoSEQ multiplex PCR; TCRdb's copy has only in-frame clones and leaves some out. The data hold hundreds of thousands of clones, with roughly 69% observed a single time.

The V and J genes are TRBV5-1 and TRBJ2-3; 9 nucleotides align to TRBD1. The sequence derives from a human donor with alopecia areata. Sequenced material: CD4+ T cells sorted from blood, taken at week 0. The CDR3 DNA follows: TGCGCCAGCAGCCCCGGACAGGGGACAGATACGCAGTATTTT. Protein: CASSPGQGTDTQYF.